This T cell receptor (beta chain) stems from a study of T cell responses to AZD1222 COVID-19 vaccine (dated by TCRdb to the early 2020s). Regarding the complete study: Because spike-specific TCR depth and breadth did not differ between the two schedules, AZD1222 recipients who got a second dose at roughly 4 weeks were pooled with those who got a second dose at roughly 12 weeks. A total of roughly 240 trial participants underwent TCR sequencing, of whom approximately 210 received two doses of AZD1222 and about 25 received two doses of the MenACWY control vaccine. Trial participants were enrolled into age subgroups of 18-55, 56-69 and 70-plus years, which contained 148, 28 and 57 TCR-sequenced participants, respectively. The research as a whole found: Conclusions about previously exposed vaccinees are limited because only a handful of AZD1222 recipients were SARS-CoV-2 seropositive at baseline. CD4 TCRs associated with the vaccine covered the entire spike protein, and the dominant responses were in regions 160-218 and 743-854. Because no samples from the day 14 peak response were available, repertoires could be characterized only after the peak T cell response. Participants were mostly white British and included more females than males, and it was suggested by the authors that clonal diversity may have been underestimated. After two AZD1222 doses, spike-specific TCR breadth and depth were significantly higher than at day 0 and than in MenACWY recipients. Nearly half of unique spike-specific TCRs reportedly recognized epitopes outside regions mutated in the B.1.351 and B.1.1.7 variants. In the small 56-69-year group, the increase in depth fell short of significance, most likely because of low power.

The CDR3 regions of human TCRbeta chains were subjected to immunosequencing. The study's processing was this. TCRs in the repertoires were matched against a reference library of SARS-CoV-2-specific TCRs that had been generated with the MIRA antigen-specificity platform. Breadth meant the fraction of unique TCRs that were SARS-CoV-2-associated, whereas depth meant the fraction of total T cells that were SARS-CoV-2-associated. Using the MIRA data, every spike-specific TCR was mapped to the spike region that the TCR reacted to and assigned to either a CD4 or a CD8 class. Log10-transformed breadth and depth values were compared by one-way ANOVA with Sidak's multiple comparisons tests. Imported from immuneACCESS, the table was reduced by TCRdb to in-frame sequences with V and J called. These copies leave out some clones; in studies compared against another copy, an unresolved V gene accounts for under half, and the cause of the remainder is not known. V and J calls and clone size are as listed in that table; D and trimming were resolved from the DNA. In this sample the table shows 110,000 to 150,000 clones, 75% to 90% of which occur a single time. The ten most abundant clones make up 1.5% to 2% of the sample.

The CDR3 runs 13 residues from the cysteine to the phenylalanine. The entry retains the CDR3 DNA only, 39 bases that are in frame from base 1. The germline V gene gives CDR1 as SGHVS and CDR2 as FQNEAQ. V loses 5 bases of germline sequence and J loses 6 bases, and the interval between the two ends is 13 bases. As regards this clone: Its target antigen remains unknown. No clone much larger than this one lies a single base away; base qualities are absent.

What this sample's time point label stands for: baseline before first vaccination. Samples from vaccinated people were obtained from the UK trials COV001 and COV002, which included a single-blind randomized controlled phase 2/3 trial of AZD1222 (ChAdOx1 nCoV-19) in healthy adults. For TCRbeta chain sequencing, PBMC samples were collected from trial participants at day 0 and at day 28 after the second dose. The receptor's source is an adult in good health. The rearranged segments are TRBV7-8 and TRBJ1-1; no D gene call is confident. The starting material was peripheral blood, obtained on day 0 of AZD1222 vaccination. The bases are TGTGCCAGCAGCCTTACGGACGTCTCTGAAGCTTTCTTT. This sequence encodes CASSLTDVSEAFF.